This is a list of T cell receptor beta chains from one sample in a study of blood T cell repertoires in COVID-19. Measured with immunoSEQ multiplex PCR; TCRdb has only the in-frame clones, and not every one. The sample lists approximately 470,000 clones; 70% to 90% were seen once. The sample comprised peripheral blood. The receptor source for this set is a human donor in a cohort sampled during active COVID-19. The CDR3 runs from the conserved cysteine through the conserved F or W. Fields, in order: clone size, J gene, CDR3 length, V gene, D gene, CDR3 DNA, CDR3 protein. A D gene is named only where the DNA matches it firmly. Some rows mark clone size as missing; the rest say once, few, many or name a class of expanded clone.

>NA|TRBJ2-2|13|TRBV18|NA
TGTGCCAGCTCACCAACCGCGGCCGGGGAGCTGTTTTTT
CASSPTAAGELFF
>NA|TRBJ1-1|12|TRBV19|TRBD1
TGTGCCAGTATCAGGGGGAGCACTGAAGCTTTCTTT
CASIRGSTEAFF
>NA|TRBJ1-1|14|TRBV10-1|NA
TGCGCCAGCAGTAACAAAATCGGAGACACTGAAGCTTTCTTT
CASSNKIGDTEAFF
>NA|TRBJ2-1|13|TRBV12-3/TRBV12-4|TRBD1
TGTGCCAGCGGATGGGACAGGTACGGCGTGCAGTTCTTC
CASGWDRYGVQFF
>NA|TRBJ1-5|13|TRBV6-5|NA
TGTGCCAGCAGTTCCCTCGACAGCCAGCCCCAGCATTTT
CASSSLDSQPQHF
>NA|TRBJ2-7|14|TRBV7-9|TRBD1
TGTGCCAGCAGCTTAGGGGGACAGGGTTCCGAGCAGTACTTC
CASSLGGQGSEQYF
>NA|TRBJ1-1|15|TRBV19|NA
TGTGCCAGTAGGTTCGAGCGCGGGGGCAACACTGAAGCTTTCTTT
CASRFERGGNTEAFF
>NA|TRBJ1-4|15|TRBV9|TRBD1
TGTGCCAGCAGCGTAGATGGGACAGGGGGTGAAAAACTGTTTTTT
CASSVDGTGGEKLFF
>NA|TRBJ2-1|16|TRBV29-1|TRBD1
TGCAGCGTCCGAAGGGGAGGGGACAGGGCGTACAATGAGCAGTTCTTC
CSVRRGGDRAYNEQFF
>once|TRBJ1-2|12|TRBV5-6|NA
TGTGCCAGCACCGGTGAGGGTGGCGGCTACACCTTC
CASTGEGGGYTF
>NA|TRBJ2-1|16|TRBV5-1|TRBD2
TGCGCCAGCAGCTCCGGGACTAGCCCTAACTACAATGAGCAGTTCTTC
CASSSGTSPNYNEQFF
>NA|TRBJ2-7|15|TRBV15|NA
TGTGCCACCAGCAGGGGGCCCCCCCGAGCCAACGAGCAGTACTTC
CATSRGPPRANEQYF
>NA|TRBJ2-2|15|TRBV18|TRBD2
TGTGCCAGCTCACCAGAACTAGCGGTAACCGGGGAGCTGTTTTTT
CASSPELAVTGELFF
>NA|TRBJ2-1|16|TRBV5-1|TRBD2
TGCGCCAGCACCGCACTAGCGGGAGGGACCCACAATGAGCAGTTCTTC
CASTALAGGTHNEQFF
>NA|TRBJ2-3|14|TRBV10-1|TRBD2
TGCGCCAGCTATAGCGGGGTTAGCACAGATACGCAGTATTTT
CASYSGVSTDTQYF
>NA|TRBJ2-7|14|TRBV5-1|TRBD1
TGCGCCAGCAGCTGGGACAGGGGTCCCTACGAGCAGTACTTC
CASSWDRGPYEQYF